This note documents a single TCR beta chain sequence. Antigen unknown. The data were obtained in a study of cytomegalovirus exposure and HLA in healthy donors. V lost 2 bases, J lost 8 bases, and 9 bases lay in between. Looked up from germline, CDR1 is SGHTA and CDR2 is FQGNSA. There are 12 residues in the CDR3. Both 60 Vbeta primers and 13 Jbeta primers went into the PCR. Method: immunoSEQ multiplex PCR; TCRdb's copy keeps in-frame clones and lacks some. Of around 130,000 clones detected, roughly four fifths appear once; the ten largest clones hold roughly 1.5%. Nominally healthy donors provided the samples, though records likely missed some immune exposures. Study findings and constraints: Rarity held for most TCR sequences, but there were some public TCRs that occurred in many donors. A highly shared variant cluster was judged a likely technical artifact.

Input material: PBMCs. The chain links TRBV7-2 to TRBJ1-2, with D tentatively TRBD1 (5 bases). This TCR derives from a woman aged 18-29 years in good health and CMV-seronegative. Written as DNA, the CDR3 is TGTGCCAGCAGCTTAATTACAGGCGGCTACACCTTC. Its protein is CASSLITGGYTF.